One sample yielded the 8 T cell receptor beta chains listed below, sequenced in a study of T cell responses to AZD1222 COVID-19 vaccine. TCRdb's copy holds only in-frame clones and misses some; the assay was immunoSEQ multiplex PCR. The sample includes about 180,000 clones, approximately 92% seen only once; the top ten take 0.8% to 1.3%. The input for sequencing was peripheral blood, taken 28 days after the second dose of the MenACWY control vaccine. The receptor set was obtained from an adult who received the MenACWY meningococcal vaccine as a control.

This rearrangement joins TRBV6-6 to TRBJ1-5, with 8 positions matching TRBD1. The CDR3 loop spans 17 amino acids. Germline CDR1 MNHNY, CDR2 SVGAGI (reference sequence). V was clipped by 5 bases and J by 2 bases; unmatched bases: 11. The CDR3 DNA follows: TGTGCCAGCAGTCCCGGACAGGGTGGAGGTGGCAATCAGCCCCAGCATTTT. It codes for CASSPGQGGGGNQPQHF.

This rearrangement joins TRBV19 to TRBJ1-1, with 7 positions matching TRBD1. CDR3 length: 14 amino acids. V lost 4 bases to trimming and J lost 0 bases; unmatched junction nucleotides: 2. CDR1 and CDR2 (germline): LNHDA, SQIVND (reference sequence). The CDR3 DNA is TGTGCCAGTAGTAGGACAGGATTGAACACTGAAGCTTTCTTT. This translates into CASSRTGLNTEAFF.

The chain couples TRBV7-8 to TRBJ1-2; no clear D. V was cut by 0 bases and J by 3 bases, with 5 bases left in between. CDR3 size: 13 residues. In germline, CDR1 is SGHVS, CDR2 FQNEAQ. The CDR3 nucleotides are TGTGCCAGCAGCTTAGCGGCAGACTATGGCTACACCTTC. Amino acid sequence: CASSLAADYGYTF.

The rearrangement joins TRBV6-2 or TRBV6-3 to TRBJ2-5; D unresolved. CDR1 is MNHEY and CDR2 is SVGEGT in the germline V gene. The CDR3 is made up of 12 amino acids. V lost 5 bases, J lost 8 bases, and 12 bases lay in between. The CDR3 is CASSELRGTQYF. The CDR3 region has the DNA TGTGCCAGCAGTGAGCTACGAGGAACCCAGTACTTC.

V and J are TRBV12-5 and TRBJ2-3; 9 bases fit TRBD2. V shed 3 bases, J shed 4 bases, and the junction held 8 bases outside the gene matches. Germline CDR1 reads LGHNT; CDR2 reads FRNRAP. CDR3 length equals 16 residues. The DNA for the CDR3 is TGTGCTAGTGGTTTATGGGCGGGGGGGTTCGCAGATACGCAGTATTTT. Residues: CASGLWAGGFADTQYF.

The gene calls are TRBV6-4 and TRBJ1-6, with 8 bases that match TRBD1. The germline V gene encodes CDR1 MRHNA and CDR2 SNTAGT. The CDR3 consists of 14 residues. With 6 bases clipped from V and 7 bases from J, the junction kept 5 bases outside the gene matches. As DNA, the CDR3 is TGTGCCAGCAGAGCCGACAGGGGAAATTCACCCCTCCACTTT. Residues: CASRADRGNSPLHF.

The CDR3 DNA follows: TGTGCCAGCAGCGTAGCGGGGGGCTACGGGGAGCTGTTTTTT. Residues: CASSVAGGYGELFF. The V call is TRBV6-5, the J call TRBJ2-2, with 10 bases lining up with TRBD2. Looked up from germline, CDR1 is MNHEY and CDR2 is SVGAGI. The trim removed 6 bases at V and 7 bases at J, leaving 5 bases unmatched. The CDR3 spans 14 residues.

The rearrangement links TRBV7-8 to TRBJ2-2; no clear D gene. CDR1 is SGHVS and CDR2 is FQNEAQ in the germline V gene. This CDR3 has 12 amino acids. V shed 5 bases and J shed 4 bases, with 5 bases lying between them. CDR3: CASSLSTGELFF. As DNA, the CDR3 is TGTGCCAGCAGCCTCAGCACCGGGGAGCTGTTTTTT.